Listed below are T cell receptor beta chains from one sample, sequenced in a study of OX40 agonist ivuxolimab in advanced cancers. Profiling relied on immunoSEQ multiplex PCR, and the TCRdb table lists in-frame clones only, not all of them. The data show about 100,000 clones, under 90% seen once. The material was CD4+ or CD8+ T cells sorted from blood, obtained in a trial of the OX40 agonist ivuxolimab. These receptors all stem from an adult with an advanced solid tumor such as melanoma, head and neck, liver or kidney cancer. CDR3s include the opening cysteine and the closing phenylalanine or tryptophan. The D gene is left open where the match is weak. Where a row states a size, it is once, few, many or the class of an expanded clone; other rows omit it.

V	size	D	J	CDR3	DNA
TRBV23-1	.	.	TRBJ1-5	CASSQGAGRTENQPQHF	TGCGCCAGCAGTCAAGGGGCAGGGAGGACGGAAAATCAGCCCCAGCATTTT
TRBV4-3	.	.	TRBJ1-1	CASSQVTRGSEAFF	TGCGCCAGCAGCCAAGTTACGAGGGGTTCTGAAGCTTTCTTT
TRBV7-9	.	.	TRBJ2-5	CASTSPGRETQYF	TGTGCCAGCACCTCCCCGGGGCGGGAGACCCAGTACTTC
TRBV9	.	.	TRBJ1-1	CASSVEPMGDLNTEAFF	TGTGCCAGCAGCGTAGAACCAATGGGGGACCTTAACACTGAAGCTTTCTTT
TRBV11-2	.	.	TRBJ1-1	CASSLAVDLNTEAFF	TGTGCCAGCAGCTTAGCAGTCGACTTGAACACTGAAGCTTTCTTT
TRBV4-3	.	TRBD2	TRBJ2-5	CASSQGASGGALETQYF	TGCGCCAGCAGCCAAGGGGCTAGCGGGGGGGCATTGGAGACCCAGTACTTC
TRBV13	.	.	TRBJ1-1	CASSPEPGNTEAFF	TGTGCCAGCAGCCCCGAACCGGGGAACACTGAAGCTTTCTTT
TRBV7-8	once	TRBD2	TRBJ2-7	CASSLEGSGSSYEQYF	TGTGCCAGCAGCTTAGAAGGTAGCGGGAGCTCCTACGAGCAGTACTTC
TRBV19	few	.	TRBJ1-2	CASSSSGNYGYTF	TGTGCCAGTAGTAGCTCGGGTAACTATGGCTACACCTTC
TRBV25-1	.	.	TRBJ2-7	CASSESSDYEQYF	TGTGCCAGCAGTGAATCCTCAGACTACGAGCAGTACTTC
TRBV5-1	.	TRBD2	TRBJ2-5	CASSVGLAGKETQYF	TGCGCCAGCAGCGTCGGACTAGCGGGTAAAGAGACCCAGTACTTC
TRBV6-5	.	.	TRBJ2-7	CASSYGGRYEQYF	TGTGCCAGCAGTTACGGGGGCCGGTACGAGCAGTACTTC
TRBV6-5	.	TRBD1	TRBJ1-2	CASSYSGQGYGYTF	TGTGCCAGCAGTTACTCGGGACAGGGGTATGGCTACACCTTC
TRBV10-3	.	.	TRBJ1-5	CAISVGQGEAQHF	TGTGCCATCAGTGTAGGGCAGGGAGAGGCCCAGCATTTT
TRBV7-9	.	TRBD1	TRBJ1-4	CASSKGQGPTNEKLFF	TGTGCCAGCAGCAAAGGACAGGGCCCCACTAATGAAAAACTGTTTTTT
TRBV4-1	.	.	TRBJ1-1	CASSLGTASETEAFF	TGCGCCAGCAGCCTCGGGACCGCCTCCGAAACTGAAGCTTTCTTT
TRBV30	.	.	TRBJ1-2	CAWSLESYGYTF	TGTGCCTGGAGCCTGGAAAGCTATGGCTACACCTTC
TRBV14	.	.	TRBJ2-1	CASSLPNEQFF	TGTGCCAGCAGCCTACCTAATGAGCAGTTCTTC
TRBV6-5	.	.	TRBJ1-5	CASRGGGPGNQPQHF	TGTGCCAGCAGAGGTGGTGGCCCTGGCAATCAGCCCCAGCATTTT
TRBV18	.	TRBD1	TRBJ2-3	CASSPIGTDTSTDTQYF	TGTGCCAGCTCACCAATCGGGACAGACACTAGCACAGATACGCAGTATTTT
TRBV5-8	.	TRBD1	TRBJ2-1	CASSHMEGQVYNEQFF	TGTGCCAGCAGCCACATGGAGGGACAGGTTTACAATGAGCAGTTCTTC
TRBV19	once	.	TRBJ2-3	CASSTAVSSTDTQYF	TGTGCCAGTAGTACAGCGGTCTCTAGTACAGATACGCAGTATTTT
TRBV7-2	.	.	TRBJ2-3	CASSLGRGRSTDTQYF	TGTGCCAGCAGCTTAGGGAGGGGCCGTAGCACAGATACGCAGTATTTT
TRBV2	few	.	TRBJ2-2	CASSLRGGRLVGTGELFF	TGTGCCAGCAGTCTCAGGGGGGGACGACTAGTCGGCACCGGGGAGCTGTTTTTT
TRBV19	.	.	TRBJ1-1	CASSITLGGNTEAFF	TGTGCCAGTAGTATAACGTTGGGGGGGAACACTGAAGCTTTCTTT
TRBV6-1	.	TRBD2	TRBJ2-5	CASSEALAGYQETQYF	TGTGCCAGCAGTGAAGCACTAGCGGGGTACCAAGAGACCCAGTACTTC
TRBV10-1	.	.	TRBJ1-3	CASRWISGNTIYF	TGCGCCAGCAGGTGGATCTCTGGAAACACCATATATTTT
TRBV6-1	.	TRBD2	TRBJ2-3	CASSVRSGGTTDTQYF	TGTGCCAGCAGTGTTCGTAGCGGGGGGACCACAGATACGCAGTATTTT
TRBV6-1	.	.	TRBJ2-2	CASSEPGNTGELFF	TGTGCCAGCAGTGAACCCGGGAACACCGGGGAGCTGTTTTTT
TRBV9	.	.	TRBJ1-2	CASSVGAGSYYGYTF	TGTGCCAGCAGCGTAGGGGCGGGCAGCTACTATGGCTACACCTTC
TRBV2	.	.	TRBJ2-7	CASSATTLKAEQYF	TGTGCCAGCAGTGCCACTACCCTTAAGGCCGAGCAGTACTTC
TRBV2	few	.	TRBJ1-2	CASSGVDRTYGYTF	TGTGCCAGCAGCGGAGTGGACAGAACCTATGGCTACACCTTC
TRBV18	.	TRBD1	TRBJ1-5	CASSYRDRGNQPQHF	TGTGCCAGCTCATACCGGGACAGGGGCAATCAGCCCCAGCATTTT
TRBV10-3	.	TRBD2	TRBJ2-1	CATEGIAGGRSNEQFF	TGTGCCACCGAGGGGATAGCGGGGGGGCGGAGTAATGAGCAGTTCTTC
TRBV14	.	TRBD1	TRBJ2-7	CASSQDPGQSYEQYF	TGTGCCAGCAGCCAAGATCCGGGACAGTCCTACGAGCAGTACTTC
TRBV4-3	.	.	TRBJ2-1	CASSQGGWDEQFF	TGCGCCAGCAGCCAAGGAGGATGGGATGAGCAGTTCTTC
TRBV7-9	.	.	TRBJ1-1	CASSLYTGPNTEAFF	TGTGCCAGCAGCTTATATACGGGCCCGAACACTGAAGCTTTCTTT
TRBV5-1	.	.	TRBJ1-1	CASSLEQLTEAFF	TGCGCCAGCAGCTTGGAACAGCTAACTGAAGCTTTCTTT
TRBV6-5	.	TRBD1	TRBJ2-7	CASSYLRGRIAEQYF	TGTGCCAGCAGTTATCTCAGGGGGCGCATCGCCGAGCAGTACTTC
TRBV11-1	.	.	TRBJ2-7	CASSLGRDRQYF	TGTGCCAGCAGCTTAGGCAGGGATCGGCAGTACTTC
TRBV7-3	.	TRBD2	TRBJ2-7	CASSLISPSGRQGNEQYF	TGTGCCAGCAGCTTAATTAGTCCTAGCGGGAGACAGGGGAACGAGCAGTACTTC
TRBV6-5	.	.	TRBJ2-7	CASEHEQYF	TGTGCCAGCGAGCACGAGCAGTACTTC